This T cell receptor beta chain emerged from a study of T cells in Graves' hyperthyroidism and ophthalmopathy. The study's findings and limits: Blood also showed most of the thyroid clonotypes that were expanded above 0.001. A 13 V-J signature model discriminated ophthalmopathy versus stable hyperthyroidism.

Not enrolled were patients with uncontrolled infection, other autoimmune disease, pregnancy or lactation. Clinical symptoms, serum thyroxine, TRAb, thyroid ultrasound and orbital computed tomography established diagnosis. Amplified TCR beta CDR3 regions came from RNA transcripts. First-round RT-PCR with HTBI primers amplified the TCR CDR3 region. TCRdb reanalysed the multiplex PCR reads using MiXCR and keeps one entry per CDR3 protein. The repertoire holds about 700,000 distinct CDR3 sequences, with about 45% as singletons. Remarks on this clonotype: What it binds is unknown.

The CDR3 loop spans 15 amino acids. V gave up 7 bases and J gave up 8 bases; unmatched junction bases: 11. Germline-derived CDR1 and CDR2 are MDHEN and SYDVKM. Material for sequencing was peripheral blood or thyroid tissue (not recorded which). V and J are TRBV28 and TRBJ1-6; 7 bases line up with TRBD1. The sequence came from an adult man with Graves' disease, either hyperthyroidism or ophthalmopathy (not recorded which). This CDR3 is CASTTGGGRYSPLHF. In nucleotides, the CDR3 is TGTGCCAGCACGACCGGAGGGGGCAGGTATTCACCCCTCCACTTT. The full variable domain, rest sourced from reference TRBV28 and TRBJ1-6, is DVKVTQSSRYLVKRTGEKVFLECVQDMDHENMFWYRQDPGLGLRLIYFSYDVKMKEKGDIPEGYSVSREKKERFSLILESASTNQTSMYLCASTTGGGRYSPLHFGNGTRLTVT.